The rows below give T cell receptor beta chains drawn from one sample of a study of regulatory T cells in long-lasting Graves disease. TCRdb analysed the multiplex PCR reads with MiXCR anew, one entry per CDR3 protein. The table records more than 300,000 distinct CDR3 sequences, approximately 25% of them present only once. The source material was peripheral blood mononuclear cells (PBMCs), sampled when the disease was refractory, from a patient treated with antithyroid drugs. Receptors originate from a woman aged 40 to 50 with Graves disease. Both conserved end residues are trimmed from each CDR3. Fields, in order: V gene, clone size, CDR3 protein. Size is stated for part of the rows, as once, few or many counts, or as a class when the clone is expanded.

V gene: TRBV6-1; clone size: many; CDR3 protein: ASGRNRDSPLH
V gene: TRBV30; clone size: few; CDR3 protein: AWRATGPYEQY
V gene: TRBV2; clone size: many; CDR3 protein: ASRGTTLNTEAF
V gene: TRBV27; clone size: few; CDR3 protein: ASSLFGGYGANVLT
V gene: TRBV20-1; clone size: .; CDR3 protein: SAPNRDRFYEQY
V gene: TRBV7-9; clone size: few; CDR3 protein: ASSSPDRGAEAF
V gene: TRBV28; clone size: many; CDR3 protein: ATVLTGLNTEAF
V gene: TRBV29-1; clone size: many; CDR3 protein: SVEQGVRGYEQY
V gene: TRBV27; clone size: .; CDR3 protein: ASSFGIGEQY
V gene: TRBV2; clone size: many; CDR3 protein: ASSSGLYGNQPQH
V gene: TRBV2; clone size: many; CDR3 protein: ASSVLYEQY
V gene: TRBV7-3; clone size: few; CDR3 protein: ASSLTPASRETQY
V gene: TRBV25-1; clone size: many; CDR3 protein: ASSEPGQGSGETQY
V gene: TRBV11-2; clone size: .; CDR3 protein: ASSTLLGAADTQY
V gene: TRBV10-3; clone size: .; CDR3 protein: AITAGPNEKLF
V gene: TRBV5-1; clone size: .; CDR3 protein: ASSLAGGESNQPQH
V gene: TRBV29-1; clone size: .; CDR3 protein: SVGTSGSFGTDTQY
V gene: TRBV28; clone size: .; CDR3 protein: ASSITGATQPQH
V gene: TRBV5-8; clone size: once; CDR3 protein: ASSLFREASLSEQF
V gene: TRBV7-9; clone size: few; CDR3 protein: ASSPSPQGSPLH
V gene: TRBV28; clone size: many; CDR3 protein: ASSLFGQSRQPQH
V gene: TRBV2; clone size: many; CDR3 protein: ASSPGVEQY
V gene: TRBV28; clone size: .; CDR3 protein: ASSPTFRGLNQETQY
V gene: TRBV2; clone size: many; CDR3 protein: ASLRLDTQY
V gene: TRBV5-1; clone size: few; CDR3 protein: ASSLGGLAGDYEQY
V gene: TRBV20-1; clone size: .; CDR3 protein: SARDPGGGEKLF
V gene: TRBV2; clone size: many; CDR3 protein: ASSEKNTEAF
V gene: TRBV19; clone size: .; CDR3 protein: ASRSNLGVNTEAF
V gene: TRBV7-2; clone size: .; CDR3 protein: ASSFLSKYYTGELF
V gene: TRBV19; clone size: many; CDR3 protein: ASRPGQGVETQY
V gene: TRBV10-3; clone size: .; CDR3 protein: AIRETGGLTYEQY
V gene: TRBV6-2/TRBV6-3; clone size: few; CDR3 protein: ASSFSPGGYTEAF
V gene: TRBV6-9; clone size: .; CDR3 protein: ANSYGREPYDLAKNIQY